The 9 T cell receptor beta chains listed next were all sequenced from one sample in a study of Ad26.COV2.S vaccination and SARS-CoV-2 variants. Sequencing was performed with immunoSEQ multiplex PCR; in TCRdb, only in-frame clones are kept and a portion is missing. The sample has about 180,000 clones; around 88% are singletons. The input for sequencing was peripheral blood, taken after recovery from COVID-19. These TCRs come from a human donor who had recovered from COVID-19.

The chain links TRBV11-3 to TRBJ2-2; the D call may be TRBD1 or TRBD2 (5 bases each). The germline gives CDR1 SGHNT, CDR2 YENEEA. The CDR3 loop spans 16 amino acids. The ends were cut back, 1 base at V and 4 bases at J, with 13 bases in the middle. CDR3 DNA sequence: TGTGCCAGCAGCTTAGGGACCGGGGCGGGCACCGGGGAGCTGTTTTTT. Its protein is CASSLGTGAGTGELFF. The entire variable domain, with the rest obtained from reference TRBV11-3 and TRBJ2-2, is as follows: EAGVVQSPRYKIIEKKQPVAFWCNPISGHNTLYWYLQNLGQGPELLIRYENEEAVDDSQLPKDRFSAERLKGVDSTLKIQPAELGDSAVYLCASSLGTGAGTGELFFGEGSRLTVL.

This chain links TRBV3-1 (or the pseudogene TRBV3-2) with TRBJ1-2; D perhaps matches TRBD1 (6 bases). CDR3 length equals 15 residues. The germline gives CDR1 LGHDT, CDR2 YNNKEL (reference sequence). The germline V and J ends were trimmed by 4 bases and 4 bases, with 16 bases remaining between them. This CDR3 reads CASSPWTDSSYGYTF. The CDR3 nucleotides are TGTGCCAGCAGCCCATGGACAGATTCTTCCTATGGCTACACCTTC.

The V call is TRBV4-1, the J call TRBJ2-7; tentative D call: TRBD1 (5 bases). In germline, CDR1 is MGHRA, CDR2 YSYEKL. This CDR3 is built from 17 residues. Between the trimmed V and J ends, which lost 0 bases and 4 bases, there was a span of 19 bases. The CDR3 coding sequence is TGCGCCAGCAGCCAAGATAGGGATAGGGCAGGGTTGTACGAGCAGTACTTC. Protein: CASSQDRDRAGLYEQYF.

For the CDR3, the DNA is TGTGCCAGCCCGACCGACGGAGGCTACACCTTC. Residues: CASPTDGGYTF. The chain links TRBV2 to TRBJ1-2, with D hard to call. V lost 8 bases and J 8 bases, leaving 12 bases between the germline ends. CDR3 length equals 11 residues. Germline lookup yields CDR1 SNHLY and CDR2 FYNNEI.

The chain has TRBV7-3 and TRBJ2-6; D remains unclear. This CDR3 is 15 amino acids long. Between the trimmed V and J ends, which lost 5 bases and 4 bases, there was a span of 12 bases. Germline CDR1 SGHTA, CDR2 FQGTGA. CDR3: CASSAGPPGANVLTF. Written as DNA, the CDR3 is TGTGCCAGCAGCGCCGGTCCACCGGGGGCCAACGTCCTGACTTTC.

The CDR3, as DNA: TGTGCCAGCAGCCATAAGCCTGCCGGGGAGCTGTTTTTT. Translation gives CASSHKPAGELFF. The chain joins TRBV7-8 to TRBJ2-2; D not certain. The germline V gene encodes CDR1 SGHVS and CDR2 FQNEAQ. The CDR3 runs to 13 residues. Trimming removed 5 bases at V and 6 bases at J, with 10 bases between.

The chain combines TRBV2 with TRBJ1-2; 9 nucleotides line up with TRBD1. CDR3 length: 13 amino acids. The trim removed 4 bases at V and 6 bases at J, leaving 3 bases unmatched. Germline V gene lookup returns CDR1 SNHLY and CDR2 FYNNEI. The CDR3, as DNA: TGTGCCAGCAGTGGGGACAGGGAACATGGCTACACCTTC. Protein sequence: CASSGDREHGYTF.

The V gene is TRBV7-9, the J gene TRBJ1-2; D uncertain. This CDR3 region has 18 residues. Trimming cost V 4 bases and J 1 base, with 22 bases left between them. The germline gives CDR1 SEHNR, CDR2 FQNEAQ (reference sequence). CDR3 in amino acids: CASSSAMAVRSHNYGYTF. CDR3 coding DNA: TGTGCCAGCAGCTCCGCCATGGCAGTTCGGTCACATAACTATGGCTACACCTTC.

The chain uses TRBV30 and TRBJ2-5; TRBD2 matches 7 bases. V shed 5 bases, J shed 3 bases, and the junction held 9 bases outside the gene matches. The CDR3 length is 14 residues. Germline CDR1 reads GTSNPN; CDR2 reads SVGIG (reference sequence). Written as DNA, the CDR3 is TGTGCCTGGGGGCCCGGGAGGACCAAAGAGACCCAGTACTTC. Amino acids: CAWGPGRTKETQYF.